The rows below give T cell receptor beta chains drawn from one sample of a study of OX40 agonist ivuxolimab in advanced cancers. The protocol was immunoSEQ multiplex PCR, while the TCRdb copy is restricted to in-frame clones and leaves out a portion. Here the sample spans roughly 61,000 clones, around nine tenths being singletons. The sequences come from CD4+ or CD8+ T cells sorted from blood, collected in a trial of the OX40 agonist ivuxolimab. These receptors were collected from an adult with an advanced solid tumor such as melanoma, head and neck, liver or kidney cancer. The CDR3 runs from the conserved cysteine through the conserved F or W. D genes are given only for firm matches. A row's size may be missing; if present it is once, few, many or a size class.

d_call: TRBD1
j_call: TRBJ1-1
cdr3_length: 15
clone_size: -
v_call: TRBV6-5
cdr3_aa: CASSQRQGMRAEAFF
cdr3_nt: TGTGCCAGCAGCCAACGACAGGGGATGCGAGCTGAAGCTTTCTTT

d_call: -
j_call: TRBJ2-7
cdr3_length: 14
clone_size: -
v_call: TRBV10-2
cdr3_aa: CASSETGLPYEQYF
cdr3_nt: TGCGCCAGCAGCGAAACAGGTCTCCCCTACGAGCAGTACTTC

d_call: TRBD1
j_call: TRBJ1-1
cdr3_length: 15
clone_size: -
v_call: TRBV14
cdr3_aa: CASSTWTGGTTEAFF
cdr3_nt: TGTGCCAGCAGCACGTGGACAGGGGGCACCACTGAAGCTTTCTTT

d_call: -
j_call: TRBJ2-1
cdr3_length: 15
clone_size: -
v_call: TRBV11-3
cdr3_aa: CASSLDLGRNNEQFF
cdr3_nt: TGTGCCAGCAGCTTAGATCTTGGCCGGAACAATGAGCAGTTCTTC

d_call: -
j_call: TRBJ2-1
cdr3_length: 13
clone_size: few
v_call: TRBV2
cdr3_aa: CASSEQIHNEQFF
cdr3_nt: TGTGCCAGCAGTGAACAGATACACAATGAGCAGTTCTTC

d_call: -
j_call: TRBJ1-6
cdr3_length: 13
clone_size: -
v_call: TRBV2
cdr3_aa: CASSSGLRSPLHF
cdr3_nt: TGTGCCAGCAGTTCCGGACTGCGGTCACCCCTCCACTTT

d_call: -
j_call: TRBJ2-1
cdr3_length: 13
clone_size: -
v_call: TRBV7-2
cdr3_aa: CASSPPAYNEQFF
cdr3_nt: TGTGCCAGCAGCCCCCCTGCCTACAATGAGCAGTTCTTC

d_call: -
j_call: TRBJ1-1
cdr3_length: 17
clone_size: -
v_call: TRBV7-6
cdr3_aa: CASSFIQPTSKNTEAFF
cdr3_nt: TGTGCCAGCAGCTTCATACAGCCGACGAGTAAGAACACTGAAGCTTTCTTT

d_call: -
j_call: TRBJ2-7
cdr3_length: 13
clone_size: -
v_call: TRBV10-3
cdr3_aa: CAISGGSSYEQYF
cdr3_nt: TGTGCCATCAGTGGAGGATCCTCCTACGAGCAGTACTTC

d_call: TRBD2
j_call: TRBJ2-5
cdr3_length: 16
clone_size: few
v_call: TRBV4-1
cdr3_aa: CASSQDRAGVRETQYF
cdr3_nt: TGCGCCAGCAGCCAAGATAGGGCGGGAGTGCGGGAGACCCAGTACTTC

d_call: -
j_call: TRBJ1-1
cdr3_length: 14
clone_size: -
v_call: TRBV19
cdr3_aa: CASSILGVRSEAFF
cdr3_nt: TGTGCCAGTAGTATACTGGGAGTACGTTCTGAAGCTTTCTTT

d_call: -
j_call: TRBJ2-7
cdr3_length: 16
clone_size: -
v_call: TRBV5-6
cdr3_aa: CASSTDVGGAHYEQYF
cdr3_nt: TGTGCCAGCAGCACGGACGTGGGGGGCGCGCACTACGAGCAGTACTTC

d_call: TRBD1
j_call: TRBJ2-2
cdr3_length: 16
clone_size: -
v_call: TRBV27
cdr3_aa: CASSTKDRGNTGELFF
cdr3_nt: TGTGCCAGCAGTACGAAGGACAGGGGGAACACCGGGGAGCTGTTTTTT

d_call: TRBD1
j_call: TRBJ2-6
cdr3_length: 17
clone_size: -
v_call: TRBV27
cdr3_aa: CASSAGTGASGANVLTF
cdr3_nt: TGTGCCAGCAGTGCCGGGACAGGGGCCTCTGGGGCCAACGTCCTGACTTTC

d_call: -
j_call: TRBJ2-3
cdr3_length: 14
clone_size: -
v_call: TRBV7-8
cdr3_aa: CASSLGRSTDTQYF
cdr3_nt: TGTGCCAGCAGCTTAGGCAGAAGCACAGATACGCAGTATTTT

d_call: TRBD2
j_call: TRBJ2-1
cdr3_length: 16
clone_size: -
v_call: TRBV5-1
cdr3_aa: CASSLEQAGGRDEQFF
cdr3_nt: TGCGCCAGCAGCTTGGAACAAGCGGGAGGGAGGGATGAGCAGTTCTTC

d_call: -
j_call: TRBJ1-2
cdr3_length: 15
clone_size: -
v_call: TRBV14
cdr3_aa: CASSHTSASGVGYTF
cdr3_nt: TGTGCCAGCAGCCACACCAGTGCTTCAGGGGTTGGCTACACCTTC

d_call: -
j_call: TRBJ1-2
cdr3_length: 13
clone_size: once
v_call: TRBV28
cdr3_aa: CASRAPGVYGYTF
cdr3_nt: TGTGCCAGCAGGGCTCCCGGGGTATATGGCTACACCTTC

d_call: -
j_call: TRBJ2-1
cdr3_length: 11
clone_size: -
v_call: TRBV5-1
cdr3_aa: CASSSGNEQFF
cdr3_nt: TGCGCCAGCAGCAGCGGCAATGAGCAGTTCTTC

d_call: TRBD1
j_call: TRBJ1-5
cdr3_length: 17
clone_size: -
v_call: TRBV19
cdr3_aa: CASNKVGTGGINQPQHF
cdr3_nt: TGTGCCAGTAACAAAGTTGGGACAGGGGGCATCAATCAGCCCCAGCATTTT

d_call: -
j_call: TRBJ1-4
cdr3_length: 13
clone_size: -
v_call: TRBV5-1
cdr3_aa: CASSLEGSEKLFF
cdr3_nt: TGCGCCAGCAGCTTGGAAGGGTCCGAAAAACTGTTTTTT

d_call: -
j_call: TRBJ1-4
cdr3_length: 17
clone_size: -
v_call: TRBV19
cdr3_aa: CASSIPGGRRTNEKLFF
cdr3_nt: TGTGCCAGTAGTATCCCCGGTGGTAGGAGAACTAATGAAAAACTGTTTTTT

d_call: -
j_call: TRBJ2-3
cdr3_length: 15
clone_size: -
v_call: TRBV6-4
cdr3_aa: CASSDSVAGTDTQYF
cdr3_nt: TGTGCCAGCAGTGACTCGGTAGCGGGCACAGATACGCAGTATTTT

d_call: -
j_call: TRBJ2-6
cdr3_length: 13
clone_size: -
v_call: TRBV5-1
cdr3_aa: CASSLGQANVLTF
cdr3_nt: TGCGCCAGCAGCCTTGGGCAGGCCAACGTCCTGACTTTC

d_call: -
j_call: TRBJ1-2
cdr3_length: 15
clone_size: -
v_call: TRBV18
cdr3_aa: CASSPRANSDYGYTF
cdr3_nt: TGTGCCAGCTCACCACGAGCCAACTCCGACTATGGCTACACCTTC

d_call: -
j_call: TRBJ1-4
cdr3_length: 12
clone_size: -
v_call: TRBV28
cdr3_aa: CASTPDNEKLFF
cdr3_nt: TGTGCCAGCACCCCCGATAATGAAAAACTGTTTTTT

d_call: -
j_call: TRBJ2-1
cdr3_length: 15
clone_size: -
v_call: TRBV15
cdr3_aa: CATSRGQVLYNEQFF
cdr3_nt: TGTGCCACCAGCAGAGGACAGGTACTATACAATGAGCAGTTCTTC

d_call: TRBD1
j_call: TRBJ1-1
cdr3_length: 16
clone_size: few
v_call: TRBV27
cdr3_aa: CASRRGTGEMNTEAFF
cdr3_nt: TGTGCCAGCAGACGGGGGACAGGGGAGATGAACACTGAAGCTTTCTTT

d_call: TRBD2
j_call: TRBJ2-7
cdr3_length: 13
clone_size: -
v_call: TRBV9
cdr3_aa: CASSSGTTYEQYF
cdr3_nt: TGTGCCAGCAGCTCTGGGACTACGTACGAGCAGTACTTC

d_call: -
j_call: TRBJ1-1
cdr3_length: 12
clone_size: -
v_call: TRBV5-5
cdr3_aa: CASSKGSTEAFF
cdr3_nt: TGTGCCAGCAGCAAAGGGAGCACTGAAGCTTTCTTT

d_call: -
j_call: TRBJ2-7
cdr3_length: 14
clone_size: -
v_call: TRBV6-1
cdr3_aa: CASGEGRNLYEQYF
cdr3_nt: TGTGCCAGCGGAGAGGGGAGGAACCTATACGAGCAGTACTTC

d_call: -
j_call: TRBJ1-5
cdr3_length: 14
clone_size: -
v_call: TRBV6-5
cdr3_aa: CASRSLQRNQPQHF
cdr3_nt: TGTGCCAGCAGGAGCCTCCAGCGTAATCAGCCCCAGCATTTT

d_call: -
j_call: TRBJ2-4
cdr3_length: 14
clone_size: -
v_call: TRBV5-1
cdr3_aa: CASSWGLAKNIQYF
cdr3_nt: TGCGCCAGCAGCTGGGGACTAGCCAAAAACATTCAGTACTTC

d_call: TRBD1
j_call: TRBJ2-5
cdr3_length: 14
clone_size: -
v_call: TRBV5-8
cdr3_aa: CASSLRQGGETQYF
cdr3_nt: TGTGCCAGCAGCTTGAGACAGGGGGGAGAGACCCAGTACTTC

d_call: TRBD1
j_call: TRBJ2-6
cdr3_length: 18
clone_size: -
v_call: TRBV5-1
cdr3_aa: CASSLAGQGSSGANVLTF
cdr3_nt: TGCGCCAGCAGCTTGGCGGGACAGGGTTCCTCTGGGGCCAACGTCCTGACTTTC

d_call: -
j_call: TRBJ1-3
cdr3_length: 16
clone_size: -
v_call: TRBV18
cdr3_aa: CASSPSGGLSGNTIYF
cdr3_nt: TGTGCCAGCTCACCATCCGGGGGCCTTTCTGGAAACACCATATATTTT

d_call: -
j_call: TRBJ2-2
cdr3_length: 15
clone_size: -
v_call: TRBV9
cdr3_aa: CASSVGGSGTGELFF
cdr3_nt: TGTGCCAGCAGCGTAGGGGGGTCGGGCACCGGGGAGCTGTTTTTT

d_call: TRBD2
j_call: TRBJ2-5
cdr3_length: 15
clone_size: -
v_call: TRBV19
cdr3_aa: CASSLLGGAQETQYF
cdr3_nt: TGTGCCAGTAGTTTACTCGGGGGGGCCCAAGAGACCCAGTACTTC

d_call: -
j_call: TRBJ1-1
cdr3_length: 11
clone_size: -
v_call: TRBV6-6
cdr3_aa: CASQENTEAFF
cdr3_nt: TGTGCCAGCCAGGAGAACACTGAAGCTTTCTTT

d_call: -
j_call: TRBJ2-6
cdr3_length: 18
clone_size: -
v_call: TRBV27
cdr3_aa: CASRTAFSLMSGANVLTF
cdr3_nt: TGTGCCAGCAGAACAGCGTTTTCCCTCATGTCTGGGGCCAACGTCCTGACTTTC